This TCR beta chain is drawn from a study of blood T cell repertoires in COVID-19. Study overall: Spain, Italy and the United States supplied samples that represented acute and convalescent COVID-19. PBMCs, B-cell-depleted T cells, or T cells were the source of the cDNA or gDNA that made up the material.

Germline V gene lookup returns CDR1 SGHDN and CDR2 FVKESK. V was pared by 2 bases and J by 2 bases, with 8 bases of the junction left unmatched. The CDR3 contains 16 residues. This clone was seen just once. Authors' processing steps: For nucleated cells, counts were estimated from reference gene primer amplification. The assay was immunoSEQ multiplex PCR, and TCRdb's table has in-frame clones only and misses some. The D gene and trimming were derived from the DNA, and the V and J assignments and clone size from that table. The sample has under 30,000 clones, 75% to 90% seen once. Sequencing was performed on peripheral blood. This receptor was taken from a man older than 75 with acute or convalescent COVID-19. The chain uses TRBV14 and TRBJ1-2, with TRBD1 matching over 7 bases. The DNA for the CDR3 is TGTGCCAGCAGCCAAAAGCCCTCGACAGGGAACTATGGCTACACCTTC. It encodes CASSQKPSTGNYGYTF.